Below, 5 T cell receptor beta chains from the same sample are listed, as sequenced in a study of T cell responses to AZD1222 COVID-19 vaccine. Only in-frame clones appear in the TCRdb table, and some are missing; sequencing was by immunoSEQ multiplex PCR. The sample includes 200,000 to 250,000 clones, around 93% of them seen just once. The sequences come from peripheral blood, collected on day 0 of MenACWY control vaccination. Every receptor here comes from an adult in good health.

The rearrangement joins TRBV5-1 to TRBJ2-3; TRBD2 aligns across 9 bases. CDR1 and CDR2 from the germline V gene are SGHRS and YFSETQ. The CDR3 has 17 residues. With V trimmed by 5 bases and J by 2 bases, 12 bases remained unmatched. Here the CDR3 DNA reads TGCGCCAGCAGGTCTTATAGCGGGGGCCTCTACACAGATACGCAGTATTTT. This encodes CASRSYSGGLYTDTQYF. The variable domain in full, with the rest retrieved from reference TRBV5-1 and TRBJ2-3, is KAGVTQTPRYLIKTRGQQVTLSCSPISGHRSVSWYQQTPGQGLQFLFEYFSETQRNKGNFPGRFSGRQFSNSRSEMNVSTLELGDSALYLCASRSYSGGLYTDTQYFGPGTRLTVL.

The CDR3 nucleotides are TGTGCCGTTCCGACAGGGGCCAACTATGGCTACACCTTC. It is translated as CAVPTGANYGYTF. The rearrangement uses TRBV30 and TRBJ1-2; 8 nucleotides line up with TRBD1. The CDR3 spans 13 residues. The trim removed 8 bases at V and 2 bases at J, leaving 7 bases unmatched. The germline V gene encodes CDR1 GTSNPN and CDR2 SVGIG (reference sequence).

V is TRBV7-2 and J is TRBJ1-2, with D perhaps matching TRBD1 (6 bases). V lost 5 bases and J lost 5, with 12 bases in between. The length of the CDR3 is 13 residues. Per germline, CDR1 SGHTA and CDR2 FQGNSA. Here the CDR3 DNA reads TGTGCCAGCAGCATAGGGGGGAGATATGGCTACACCTTC. This gives the protein CASSIGGRYGYTF.

V gene TRBV27 combines with J gene TRBJ2-4; D possibly corresponds to TRBD2 (6 bases). Germline V gene data show CDR1 as MNHEY and CDR2 as SMNVEV (reference sequence). With 6 bases removed from V and 5 bases from J, the gap between germline ends came to 14 bases. CDR3 length: 14 amino acids. The CDR3 spells CASSMGLGENIQYF. In nucleotides, the CDR3 is TGTGCCAGCAGCATGGGACTGGGGGAAAACATTCAGTACTTC.

The gene calls are TRBV7-9 and TRBJ1-5; 7 nucleotides line up with TRBD1. The CDR3 sequence is 16 residues long. The germline CDR1 and CDR2 sequences are SEHNR and FQNEAQ (reference sequence). J gave up 3 bases and V 1 base, and 6 bases lay outside the gene matches. The CDR3 loop is CASSLEGQLFNQPQHF. For the CDR3, the DNA is TGTGCCAGCAGCTTAGAGGGACAGCTATTCAATCAGCCCCAGCATTTT.